One sample yielded the 20 T cell receptor beta chains listed below, sequenced in a study of blood T cell repertoires in COVID-19. Repertoires were generated with immunoSEQ multiplex PCR, while TCRdb's copy carries only in-frame clones and drops some. The sample shows some 200,000 clones, 94% of them seen only once. Specimen: peripheral blood. These receptors were taken from a man in his thirties or forties with COVID-19, enrolled during active disease.

The chain combines TRBV7-3 with TRBJ2-5; D might be TRBD1 (6 bases). Per germline, CDR1 SGHTA and CDR2 FQGTGA. Between the trimmed V and J ends, which lost 3 bases and 5 bases, there was a span of 31 bases. This CDR3 comprises 20 residues. The CDR3 protein is CASSFPNGGQSEPLEETQYF. The DNA for the CDR3 is TGTGCCAGCAGCTTCCCCAATGGCGGACAGAGCGAGCCCCTCGAGGAGACCCAGTACTTC.

The chain couples TRBV9 to TRBJ2-2, with 7 nucleotides matching TRBD1. V was clipped by 2 bases and J by 3 bases; unmatched bases: 4. The germline gives CDR1 SGDLS, CDR2 YYNGEE. This CDR3 has 15 amino acids. The CDR3 sequence: CASSVYRGDTGELFF. CDR3 in DNA: TGTGCCAGCAGCGTCTACAGGGGTGACACCGGGGAGCTGTTTTTT. Complete variable domain (other parts from reference TRBV9 and TRBJ2-2): DSGVTQTPKHLITATGQRVTLRCSPRSGDLSVYWYQQSLDQGLQFLIQYYNGEERAKGNILERFSAQQFPDLHSELNLSSLELGDSALYFCASSVYRGDTGELFFGEGSRLTVL.

This chain connects TRBV5-1 to TRBJ2-5; D ambiguous. This CDR3 region has 13 residues. Trimming pared 4 bases from V and 5 bases from J, leaving 12 bases between. Germline V CDR1 and CDR2: SGHRS, YFSETQ. The CDR3 sequence is CASSPYRTETQYF. The CDR3 bases are TGCGCCAGCAGCCCCTATAGAACGGAGACCCAGTACTTC.

V and J are TRBV27 and TRBJ2-2; D perhaps matches TRBD1 (6 bases). The CDR3 spans 17 residues. V was cut by 5 bases and J by 7 bases, with 23 bases left in between. Per the germline V gene, CDR1 is MNHEY and CDR2 is SMNVEV (reference sequence). CDR3 sequence (DNA): TGTGCCAGCAGTGCCCTGGGGGCAGGCGAATCGGTCGGGGAGCTGTTTTTT. Translated: CASSALGAGESVGELFF.

This clone has more than one count but fewer than ten. This chain links TRBV4-1 with TRBJ1-5; D possibly corresponds to TRBD1 (5 bases). Per the germline V gene, CDR1 is MGHRA and CDR2 is YSYEKL. V was clipped by 5 bases and J by 0 bases, with 8 bases between them. This CDR3 is 14 amino acids long. CDR3: CASSSRASNQPQHF. CDR3 in DNA: TGCGCCAGCAGCTCCAGGGCTAGCAATCAGCCCCAGCATTTT.

Concerning this clone: Other nucleotide sequences from this sample produce the same CDR3. The CDR3 reads CASSPGGDYGYTF. CDR3 DNA: TGTGCCAGCAGCCCCGGGGGGGACTATGGCTACACCTTC. The chain has TRBV6-5 and TRBJ1-2; D is perhaps TRBD1 (5 bases). Germline values: CDR1 MNHEY, CDR2 SVGAGI. The V end lost 6 bases, the J end lost 3 bases, and 11 bases lay between the germline ends. This CDR3 is built from 13 residues.

This rearrangement joins TRBV14 to TRBJ1-2, with D hard to call. CDR1 and CDR2 (germline): SGHDN, FVKESK. With 0 bases removed from V and 4 bases from J, the gap between germline ends came to 3 bases. This CDR3 region has 12 residues. CDR3 DNA: TGTGCCAGCAGCCAAGACAGCTATGGCTACACCTTC. Its protein is CASSQDSYGYTF.

The chain carries TRBV7-7 and TRBJ2-3; TRBD2 matches at 8 bases. This CDR3 is 16 amino acids long. The germline V gene has CDR1 SSHAT and CDR2 FNYEAQ (reference sequence). J gave up 0 bases and V 1 base, and 3 bases lay outside the gene matches. CDR3 coding DNA: TGTGCCAGCAGCTTAGGTCTAGCGGGTAGCACAGATACGCAGTATTTT. It translates to CASSLGLAGSTDTQYF.

The rearrangement uses TRBV10-3 and TRBJ2-2; no clear D gene. The CDR3 covers 14 residues. Trimming left V 8 bases short and J 0 bases short, with 10 bases between. CDR1 is ENHRY, CDR2 SYGVKD, per germline. In nucleotides, the CDR3 is TGTGCCATCGGTTACAATGCGAACACCGGGGAGCTGTTTTTT. Protein sequence: CAIGYNANTGELFF.

CDR3 nucleotides: TGTGCCAGCAGTGGGGACAGCAGCAATCAGCCCCAGCATTTT. Translation: CASSGDSSNQPQHF. This rearrangement joins TRBV2 to TRBJ1-5; TRBD1 agrees at 7 bases. Germline CDR1 SNHLY, CDR2 FYNNEI. The CDR3 spans 14 residues. With V trimmed by 4 bases and J by 1 base, 1 base remained unmatched.

This chain links TRBV15 with TRBJ1-5, with TRBD1 matching over 7 bases. The CDR3 consists of 17 residues. The trim removed 3 bases at V and 2 bases at J, leaving 10 bases unmatched. The V gene's germline CDR1 is LNHNV and CDR2 YYDKDF (reference sequence). CDR3 bases: TGTGCCACCAGCAGCACCAGGGGGGCCTTAGGCAATCAGCCCCAGCATTTT. Residues: CATSSTRGALGNQPQHF.

The chain uses TRBV11-2 and TRBJ2-2; D remains ambiguous. The CDR3 runs 15 residues. Deletions cut 2 bases from V and 4 bases from J, with 11 bases between. Germline V gene lookup returns CDR1 SGHAT and CDR2 FQNNGV. The CDR3 region is CASSLQPRITGELFF. For the CDR3, the DNA is TGTGCCAGCAGCTTACAGCCTAGGATCACCGGGGAGCTGTTTTTT.

This sequence joins TRBV7-2 and TRBJ2-5; D might be TRBD2 (6 bases). Trimming took off 5 bases at V and 5 bases at J, with 9 bases between the two ends. In germline, CDR1 is SGHTA, CDR2 FQGNSA. The CDR3 extends over 12 amino acids. The CDR3 DNA follows: TGTGCCAGCAGCCCCAGCGGGGAGACCCAGTACTTC. Translating gives CASSPSGETQYF.

This chain uses TRBV19 with TRBJ1-2; TRBD1 is a possible D gene (6 bases). The CDR3 extends over 13 amino acids. Trimming removed 5 bases from V and 4 bases from J, with 11 bases in between. The germline V gene has CDR1 LNHDA and CDR2 SQIVND (reference sequence). The DNA for the CDR3 is TGTGCCAGTAGTCCCGGACAGTTCTATGGCTACACCTTC. It translates to CASSPGQFYGYTF.

The rearrangement links TRBV7-2 to TRBJ2-5, with D perhaps TRBD1 (5 bases). Trimming took off 0 bases at V and 5 bases at J, with 16 bases between the two ends. This CDR3 is 16 amino acids long. Germline V gives CDR1 SGHTA, CDR2 FQGNSA. In DNA, the CDR3 is TGTGCCAGCAGCTTAGCGGAGAACGGACACCGGGAGACCCAGTACTTC. This codes for CASSLAENGHRETQYF.

V is TRBV19 and J is TRBJ2-4; 8 bases agree with TRBD2. The V gene's germline CDR1 is LNHDA and CDR2 SQIVND (reference sequence). Trimming at V came to 7 bases and at J to 7 bases, leaving 9 bases not matched to a gene. The CDR3 loop spans 14 amino acids. CDR3 DNA sequence: TGTGCCAGTACCAACGGGGGGGAAGGGAACATTCAGTACTTC. Protein: CASTNGGEGNIQYF.

The chain has TRBV27 and TRBJ1-5; D perhaps matches TRBD1 (6 bases). The CDR3 is 13 residues long. The germline gives CDR1 MNHEY, CDR2 SMNVEV (reference sequence). Trimming left V 6 bases short and J 5 bases short, with 11 bases between. The CDR3 protein is CASSLTGDQPQHF. Here the CDR3 DNA reads TGTGCCAGCAGCCTGACAGGAGATCAGCCCCAGCATTTT.

Only a few counts were recorded for this clone. The rearrangement joins TRBV2 to TRBJ1-5; tentatively, D is TRBD1 (6 bases). The germline CDR1 and CDR2 sequences are SNHLY and FYNNEI. V dropped 4 bases and J dropped 6 bases, with 10 bases sitting between them. The CDR3 extends over 13 amino acids. The CDR3 here is CASSVQGSQPQHF. DNA of the CDR3: TGTGCCAGCAGTGTACAGGGCAGTCAGCCCCAGCATTTT.

The chain recombines TRBV5-6 with TRBJ2-2; 7 nucleotides line up with TRBD1. The CDR3 is 14 amino acids. The V gene end was trimmed by 5 bases and the J gene end by 2 bases; junction bases not matched to a gene: 3. Germline V gives CDR1 SGHDT, CDR2 YYEEEE. The chain's CDR3 is CASRGTVNTGELFF. The CDR3 bases are TGTGCCAGCAGGGGGACAGTTAACACCGGGGAGCTGTTTTTT.

This chain links TRBV5-1 with TRBJ1-1; unclear D gene. From germline, CDR1 is SGHRS and CDR2 YFSETQ. Trimming shortened V by 0 bases and J by 1 base, and 7 bases separated the two germline ends. This CDR3 spans 14 amino acids. The CDR3 region has the DNA TGCGCCAGCAGCTTGGTTCAGGAGAACACTGAAGCTTTCTTT. It translates to CASSLVQENTEAFF.